The 5 T cell receptor beta chains below come from one sample, sequenced in a study of cytomegalovirus exposure and HLA in healthy donors. PCR involved 60 Vbeta and 13 Jbeta primers. The table came from immunoSEQ multiplex PCR; TCRdb's copy has only in-frame clones and leaves some out. The table shows 110,000 to 150,000 clones, with about four fifths occurring only once. The sequenced sample was PBMCs. The receptors shown here come from a man aged 18 to 30 in good health and CMV-seropositive.

The chain has TRBV19 and TRBJ2-7; no clear D. Trimming left V 3 bases short and J 0 bases short, with 9 bases between. Looked up from germline, CDR1 is LNHDA and CDR2 is SQIVND (reference sequence). CDR3 length equals 14 residues. The DNA of the CDR3 is TGTGCCAGTAGTATTACAGCTGACTCCTACGAGCAGTACTTC. It is translated as CASSITADSYEQYF. Full variable domain (remainder filled in from reference TRBV19 and TRBJ2-7): DGGITQSPKYLFRKEGQNVTLSCEQNLNHDAMYWYRQDPGQGLRLIYYSQIVNDFQKGDIAEGYSVSREKKESFPLTVTSAQKNPTAFYLCASSITADSYEQYFGPGTRLTVT.

The chain has TRBV5-4 and TRBJ2-1, with 11 bases aligning to TRBD2. Germline V gene data show CDR1 as SGHNT and CDR2 as YYREEE (reference sequence). The V segment lost 0 bases and the J segment 10 bases; nucleotides outside the gene matches: 6. CDR3 length: 15 residues. The CDR3 DNA is TGTGCCAGCAGCTTGGGTAGCGGGAGGGCCAGCGAGCAGTTCTTC. Amino acid sequence: CASSLGSGRASEQFF.

V gene TRBV19 combines with J gene TRBJ2-3; D ambiguous. Germline V CDR1 and CDR2: LNHDA, SQIVND (reference sequence). Trimming left V 1 base short and J 0 bases short, with 11 bases between. The CDR3 totals 16 residues. The CDR3 sequence is CASSIGPQLSTDTQYF. CDR3 in DNA: TGTGCCAGTAGTATAGGACCCCAACTAAGCACAGATACGCAGTATTTT.

The genes are TRBV5-1 and TRBJ2-7; TRBD1 agrees at 8 bases. The CDR3 is 14 amino acids. Trimming removed 4 bases from V and 5 bases from J; junction bases left unmatched: 8. Germline V gene sequence: CDR1 SGHRS, CDR2 YFSETQ. The CDR3 loop is CASSPWTGRNEQYF. The CDR3 DNA reads as TGCGCCAGCAGCCCCTGGACAGGGAGGAACGAGCAGTACTTC.

The rearrangement uses TRBV5-8 and TRBJ1-4; D not certain. Trimming cost V 0 bases and J 4 bases, with 7 bases left between them. Germline CDR1 SGHTS, CDR2 YDEGEE. This CDR3 is built from 14 residues. In nucleotides, the CDR3 is TGTGCCAGCAGCTTGGGGGCAGTTAATGAAAAACTGTTTTTT. This encodes CASSLGAVNEKLFF.